One and the same sample provided the 7 T cell receptor beta chains below, sequenced in a study of OX40 agonist ivuxolimab in advanced cancers. Produced via immunoSEQ multiplex PCR; TCRdb's table is partial and in-frame only. The repertoire includes around 53,000 clones, roughly 90% of them detected once, and under 8% sits in the top ten. The source material was CD4+ or CD8+ T cells sorted from blood, sampled in a trial of the OX40 agonist ivuxolimab. The receptors stem from an adult with an advanced solid tumor such as melanoma, head and neck, liver or kidney cancer.

V gene TRBV4-2 combines with J gene TRBJ1-5, with D possibly TRBD1 on 5 matching bases. V lost 3 bases, J lost 4 bases, and 10 bases lay in between. Per germline, CDR1 LGHNA and CDR2 YNFKEQ. The CDR3 is made up of 14 amino acids. The CDR3 reads CASSQRGGNQPQHF. CDR3 sequence (DNA): TGTGCCAGCAGCCAGCGCGGGGGGAATCAGCCCCAGCATTTT.

V gene TRBV28 combines with J gene TRBJ1-1; D gene unclear. CDR1 MDHEN and CDR2 SYDVKM come from the germline V gene. V was cut by 0 bases and J by 4 bases, with 15 bases left in between. This CDR3 is built from 16 residues. The CDR3 spells CASSLWSPWRITEAFF. Here the CDR3 DNA reads TGTGCCAGCAGTTTATGGTCACCCTGGAGGATCACTGAAGCTTTCTTT.

The chain combines TRBV14 with TRBJ2-1, with D perhaps matching TRBD2 (6 bases). This CDR3 region has 11 residues. Germline V lookup: CDR1 SGHDN, CDR2 FVKESK. V lost 6 bases and J lost 10, with 10 bases in between. Here the CDR3 DNA reads TGTGCCAGCAGACAGGAGGGGGAGCAGTTCTTC. Amino acid sequence: CASRQEGEQFF.

V gene TRBV28 combines with J gene TRBJ2-7; TRBD2 agrees at 11 bases. J gave up 3 bases and V 7 bases, and 11 bases lay outside the gene matches. The CDR3 has 16 amino acids. Per germline, CDR1 MDHEN and CDR2 SYDVKM. The CDR3: CASKDGGLAVGYEQYF. Here the CDR3 DNA reads TGTGCCAGCAAGGATGGGGGACTAGCGGTTGGCTACGAGCAGTACTTC. The variable domain in full, with the rest retrieved from reference TRBV28 and TRBJ2-7, is DVKVTQSSRYLVKRTGEKVFLECVQDMDHENMFWYRQDPGLGLRLIYFSYDVKMKEKGDIPEGYSVSREKKERFSLILESASTNQTSMYLCASKDGGLAVGYEQYFGPGTRLTVT.

The chain has TRBV7-3 and TRBJ1-3; D is possibly TRBD1 (5 bases). CDR1 SGHTA and CDR2 FQGTGA come from the germline V gene. CDR3 length equals 15 residues. The germline V and J ends were trimmed by 2 bases and 3 bases, with 11 bases remaining between them. The CDR3 DNA reads as TGTGCCAGCAGCTTAGAGAGGGGTATTGGAAACACCATATATTTT. This codes for CASSLERGIGNTIYF.

The gene calls are TRBV19 and TRBJ2-1; no definite D call. This CDR3 has 14 amino acids. The germline V gene encodes CDR1 LNHDA and CDR2 SQIVND (reference sequence). V was trimmed by 4 bases and J by 1 base, leaving 8 bases between them. The CDR3 sequence is CASSSLISYNEQFF. CDR3 nucleotide sequence: TGTGCCAGTAGTAGTCTAATTTCCTACAATGAGCAGTTCTTC.

The chain is built from TRBV13 and TRBJ2-3; D assignment may be TRBD1 or TRBD2 (6 bases each). This CDR3 is built from 14 residues. Germline assignment: CDR1 PRHDT and CDR2 FYEKMQ (reference sequence). The ends were cut back, 7 bases at V and 5 bases at J, with 16 bases in the middle. CDR3 protein: CASNREAERDTQYF. CDR3 sequence (DNA): TGTGCCAGCAACAGGGAGGCCGAGAGAGATACGCAGTATTTT.